This T cell receptor beta chain derives from a study of blood T cell repertoires in COVID-19. On the study more broadly: Specimens from acute and convalescent COVID-19 originated in the United States, Italy and Spain. PBMCs, B-cell-depleted T cells, or T cells provided the cDNA or gDNA that made up the material.

Measured with immunoSEQ multiplex PCR; TCRdb has only the in-frame clones, and not every one. This repertoire shows 500,000 to 600,000 clones, around 90% found once; its top ten account for 7.8%. Patients from Seattle were sampled longitudinally, starting during active infection. The sequence was obtained from a woman in her fifties or sixties with COVID-19, enrolled during active disease. The sequencing input was peripheral blood.

In DNA, the CDR3 is TGCGCCAGCAGCCAAGATGAGACATCACCCTATGGCTACACCTTC. Translating gives CASSQDETSPYGYTF. The chain links TRBV4-1 to TRBJ1-2; D ambiguous. Germline V lookup: CDR1 MGHRA, CDR2 YSYEKL. This CDR3 contains 15 residues. Trimming removed 0 bases at V and 4 bases at J, with 12 bases between.